This T cell receptor beta chain derives from a study of T cell repertoires in cytomegalovirus infection. The overall study: Indicated by public TCR beta signatures were CMV infection and matching HLA type.

Regarding the study as a whole: HLA-C-restricted CMV-specific TCR beta clonotypes were dominant in the ex vivo response. The study identified carriers of CMV plus the relevant HLA from cumulative public TCR beta family frequency.

TCRdb re-called the reads with MiXCR, one entry per CDR3 protein. The table includes approximately 500,000 distinct CDR3 sequences, 16% detected once. Trimming shortened V by 3 bases and J by 2 bases, and 14 bases separated the two germline ends. The CDR3 has 15 residues. CDR1 is MNHNS and CDR2 is SASEGT in the germline V gene. As to this clonotype: Its antigen is currently unknown. A much larger clone lies a single base off, so this may be a read error.

The clonotype comes from a human donor in good health (CMV status not recorded). Some clones in this sample may be carry-over from other donors' samples. The sample taken for sequencing was CD8+ T cells from PBMCs. The chain is built from TRBV6-1 and TRBJ2-7; D call uncertain. CDR3 sequence (DNA): TGTGCCAGCAGTGAGCAGCCAGAGGAGCCCTACGAGCAGTACTTC. Amino acids: CASSEQPEEPYEQYF.